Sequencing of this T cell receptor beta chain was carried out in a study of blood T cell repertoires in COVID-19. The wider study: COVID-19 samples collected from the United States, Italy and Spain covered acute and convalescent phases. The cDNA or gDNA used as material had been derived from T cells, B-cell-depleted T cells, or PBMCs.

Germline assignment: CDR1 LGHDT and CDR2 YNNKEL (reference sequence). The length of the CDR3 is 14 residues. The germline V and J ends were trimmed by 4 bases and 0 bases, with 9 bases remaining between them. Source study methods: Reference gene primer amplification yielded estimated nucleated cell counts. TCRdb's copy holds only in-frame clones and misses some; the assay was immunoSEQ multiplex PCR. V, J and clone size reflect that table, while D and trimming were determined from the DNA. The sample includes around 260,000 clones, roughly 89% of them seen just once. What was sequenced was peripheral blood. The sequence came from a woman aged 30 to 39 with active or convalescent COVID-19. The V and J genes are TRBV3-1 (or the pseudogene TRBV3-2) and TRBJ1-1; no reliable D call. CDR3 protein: CASSLSTVNTEAFF. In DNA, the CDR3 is TGTGCCAGCAGCCTCTCGACTGTGAACACTGAAGCTTTCTTT.